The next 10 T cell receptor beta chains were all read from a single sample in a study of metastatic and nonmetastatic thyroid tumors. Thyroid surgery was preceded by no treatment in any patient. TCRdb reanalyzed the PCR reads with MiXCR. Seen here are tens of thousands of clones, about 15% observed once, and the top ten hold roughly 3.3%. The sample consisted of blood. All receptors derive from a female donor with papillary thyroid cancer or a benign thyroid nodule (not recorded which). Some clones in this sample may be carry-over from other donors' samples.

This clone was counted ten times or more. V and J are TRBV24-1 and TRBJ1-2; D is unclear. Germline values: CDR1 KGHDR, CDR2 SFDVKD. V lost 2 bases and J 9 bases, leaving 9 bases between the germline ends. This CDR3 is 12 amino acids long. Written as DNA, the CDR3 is TGTGCCACCAGTGATTCAGGACTGAGCTACACCTTC. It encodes CATSDSGLSYTF.

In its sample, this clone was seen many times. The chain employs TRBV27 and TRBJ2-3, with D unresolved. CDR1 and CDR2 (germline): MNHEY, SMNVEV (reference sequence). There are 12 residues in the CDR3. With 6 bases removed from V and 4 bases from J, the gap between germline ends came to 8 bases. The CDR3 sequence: CASSSIADTQYF. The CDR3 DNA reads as TGTGCCAGCAGCTCCATAGCAGATACGCAGTATTTT.

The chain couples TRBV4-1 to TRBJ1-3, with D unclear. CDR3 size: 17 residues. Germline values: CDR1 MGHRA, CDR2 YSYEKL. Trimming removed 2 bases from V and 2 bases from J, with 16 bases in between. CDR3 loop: CASSQQSLTVAGNTIYF. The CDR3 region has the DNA TGCGCCAGCAGCCAACAAAGTCTCACAGTTGCTGGAAACACCATATATTTT.

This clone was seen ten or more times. CDR3 DNA: TGTGCCAGCAGGCCTACAGGCGCCAAGGGAAGACTGTTTTTT. Its protein is CASRPTGAKGRLFF. The rearrangement links TRBV28 to TRBJ1-4, with D perhaps matching TRBD1 (5 bases). The CDR3 is made up of 14 amino acids. Germline CDR1 and CDR2: MDHEN and SYDVKM. Trimming pared 6 bases from V and 13 bases from J, leaving 21 bases between.

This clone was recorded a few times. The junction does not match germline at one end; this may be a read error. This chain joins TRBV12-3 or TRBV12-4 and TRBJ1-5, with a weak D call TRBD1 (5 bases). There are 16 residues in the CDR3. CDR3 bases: TGTGCCAGCAGTCCACGGGGGACCCATATCAATCAGTCCCAGCATTTT. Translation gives CASSPRGTHINQSQHF.

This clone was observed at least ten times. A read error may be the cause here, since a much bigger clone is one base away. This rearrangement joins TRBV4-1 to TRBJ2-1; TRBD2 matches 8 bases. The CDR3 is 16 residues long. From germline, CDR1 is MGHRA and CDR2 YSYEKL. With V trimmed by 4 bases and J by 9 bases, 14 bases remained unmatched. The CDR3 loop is CASSLPPYGRVIEQFF. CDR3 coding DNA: TGCGCCAGCAGCCTCCCCCCTTACGGGAGGGTGATTGAGCAGTTCTTC.

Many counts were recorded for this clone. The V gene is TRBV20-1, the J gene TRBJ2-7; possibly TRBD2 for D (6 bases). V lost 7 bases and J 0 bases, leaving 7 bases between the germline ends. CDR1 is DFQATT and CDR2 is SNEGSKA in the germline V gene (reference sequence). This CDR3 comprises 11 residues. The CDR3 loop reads CSGGDSYEQYF. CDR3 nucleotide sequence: TGCAGTGGCGGGGACTCCTACGAGCAGTACTTC.

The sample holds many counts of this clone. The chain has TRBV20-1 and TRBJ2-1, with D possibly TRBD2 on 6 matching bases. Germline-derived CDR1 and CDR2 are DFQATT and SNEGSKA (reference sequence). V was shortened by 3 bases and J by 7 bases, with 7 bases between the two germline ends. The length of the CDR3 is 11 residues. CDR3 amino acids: CSASRGNEQFF. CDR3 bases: TGCAGTGCTAGTCGGGGGAATGAGCAGTTCTTC.

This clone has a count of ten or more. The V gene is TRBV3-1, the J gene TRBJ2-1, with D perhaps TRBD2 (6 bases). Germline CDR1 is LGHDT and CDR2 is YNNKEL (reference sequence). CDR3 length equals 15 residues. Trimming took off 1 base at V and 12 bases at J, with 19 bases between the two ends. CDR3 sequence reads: CASSQGANGRARQFF. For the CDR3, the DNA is TGTGCCAGCAGCCAAGGTGCGAACGGGAGAGCCAGGCAGTTCTTC.

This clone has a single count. The CDR3 protein is CSASSYNARRVSEQYF. As DNA, the CDR3 is TGCAGTGCTAGCTCGTATAACGCCCGAAGAGTATCCGAGCAGTACTTC. The chain couples TRBV20-1 to TRBJ2-7; D unresolved. Germline values: CDR1 DFQATT, CDR2 SNEGSKA (reference sequence). Trimming left V 3 bases short and J 6 bases short, with 24 bases between. There are 16 residues in the CDR3.